A single TCR beta chain is shown here with its context. There is no known antigen for this receptor. Base quality data are lacking; no much larger clone is found one base away. The data originate from a study of siplizumab effects on memory and regulatory T cells (dated by TCRdb to 2018 to 2020). In terms of the full investigation: The study examined how the anti-CD2 antibody siplizumab affects alloreactive T-cell subsets in allogeneic mixed lymphocyte reactions built from human PBMCs. Results the study describes overall, beyond this receptor: Because sequences below about 10^-5 frequency were poorly captured, only a minor fraction of alloreactive clones could be mapped to unstimulated subsets. Siplizumab significantly reduced the cumulative frequency of alloreactive sequences traceable to unstimulated CD4+ memory T cells. For roughly 75-95% of proliferating CD4+ or CD8+ clones, no naive or memory phenotype could be assigned. Unstimulated naive T cells appeared to be more diverse than memory T cells, and naive cells seemed to make a substantial contribution to the alloresponse. Among mappable alloreactive CD4+ clones, an average Treg-derived fraction of over 60% was observed with siplizumab, compared with roughly 27% in control reactions. Whether proliferating Tregs from siplizumab cultures were suppressive was not functionally confirmed.

Sorted unstimulated T cells and proliferating T cells recovered from mixed lymphocyte reactions underwent TCRbeta CDR3 sequencing. Fresh whole blood from approximately ten HLA-typed healthy donors was used to isolate PBMCs. V is pruned by 1 base and J by 6 bases, leaving 6 bases of the junction without a gene match. The germline V gene gives CDR1 as SGHDN and CDR2 as FVKESK. The CDR3, from cysteine to phenylalanine, totals 15 residues. Only the CDR3 part of the read is kept: 45 bases, read in frame from the first base. The library was produced with the immunoSEQ multiplex PCR assay. The deep sequencing platform assayed approximately 100,000 TCR templates per sample. Genomic DNA extracted from sorted T cells was used for TCRbeta CDR3 sequencing. From the authors' description of their analysis: The R programming language was used for clonal analysis of TCRbeta CDR3 data. Comparing unstimulated samples against CFSE-low samples taken after the reaction was how alloreactive CD4+ and CD8+ clones were defined. Alloreactive CD4+ clones were assigned to regulatory or non-regulatory origin by matching sequences to sorted unstimulated Treg and non-Treg repertoires. This is the immuneACCESS table as TCRdb keeps it, with only in-frame sequences that have V and J called. A part of the clones is gone; compared with another copy, unresolved V genes explain less than half, and the rest is unexplained. V, J and clone size are taken as reported in that table, and D and trimming were inferred from the DNA itself. The sample includes tens of thousands of clones, with more than 80% observed a single time. The ten top clones hold approximately 28% of the sample.

Input material: CD8+ T cells sorted from blood. The TCR originated in a human donor in good health. The chain is encoded by TRBV14 joined to TRBJ2-4; the junction holds 7 bases that match TRBD1. The nucleotides read TGTGCCAGCAGCCAAGTTCCGGGACAGCTAAACATTCAGTACTTC. This encodes CASSQVPGQLNIQYF.